This T cell receptor (beta chain) was recovered during a study of response to subunit inactivated influenza vaccine. Study-level results: Authors suggested seasonal influenza vaccinations each recruit few new T cells.

Remarks on this clonotype: Its matching antigen is unknown.

TCRdb re-derived calls from the RT-PCR reads in MiXCR, one entry per CDR3 protein. The sample comprises 590,000 or so distinct CDR3 sequences, less than 15% of which are singletons, and 6% to 9.5% rests with the top ten. Germline V gene sequence: CDR1 SGHRS, CDR2 YFSETQ. The CDR3 contains 15 residues. Losses at the gene ends were 1 base for V and 2 bases for J; bases not matched to a gene: 6. The receptor's source is a man aged 50 to 60 who received an inactivated influenza vaccine. This material consisted of PBMCs from blood, taken around 15 days before vaccination. The chain uses TRBV5-1 and TRBJ2-7; 7 bases agree with TRBD1. Written as DNA, the CDR3 is TGCGCCAGCAGCTTGAGGGAGACAGGGCCCTACGAGCAGTACTTC. Translating gives CASSLRETGPYEQYF.